Below, 5 T cell receptor beta chains from the same sample are listed, as sequenced in a study of blood T cells in healthy people across ages. A second roughly 6 to 12 cycle PCR used barcoded and J-beta primers. TCRdb redid the calling of the 5' RACE reads with MiXCR, one entry per CDR3 protein. In the table there are 1.5 million to 2 million distinct CDR3 sequences, roughly 27% of which are singletons. Specimen: blood. The receptor set was obtained from a woman under 40 in good health.

As to this clonotype: At one boundary the junction diverges from the germline segment, which might be a read error. V and J are TRBV2 and TRBJ2-4; 7 bases are a match to TRBD1. Germline loops: CDR1 SNHLY, CDR2 FYNNEI. The CDR3 length is 17 residues. This CDR3 reads CAISIDQGVRAKNIQYF. CDR3 coding DNA: TGTGCCATCAGTATCGACCAGGGGGTGAGGGCCAAAAACATTCAGTACTTC.

In the case of this clonotype: One junction end disagrees with the germline gene, perhaps due to a read error. This rearrangement joins TRBV4-1 to TRBJ2-7, with D perhaps matching TRBD1 or TRBD2 (6 bases each). The J call could be wrong; TRBJ2-5 is a better fit for the DNA end. The germline V gene has CDR1 MGHRA and CDR2 YSYEKL. The CDR3 covers 16 residues. The CDR3 loop reads CAGSQEGGAVRETQYF. CDR3 sequence (DNA): TGCGCCGGCAGCCAAGAGGGGGGCGCGGTAAGGGAGACCCAGTACTTC.

The chain carries TRBV7-9 and TRBJ2-1; the D is unclear. Trimming removed 5 bases at V and 2 bases at J, with 13 bases between. The germline CDR1 and CDR2 sequences are SEHNR and FQNEAQ (reference sequence). CDR3 length: 15 residues. The CDR3 region has the DNA TGTGCCAGCAGCCCCAGCGCTACGGCCTACAATGAGCAGTTCTTC. This sequence encodes CASSPSATAYNEQFF.

This clonotype appeared once. A much larger clone lies one base from this, so it may be a read error. The rearrangement joins TRBV12-3 or TRBV12-4 to TRBJ2-5; 12 bases line up with TRBD2. CDR3 length: 17 amino acids. The V gene end was trimmed by 6 bases and the J gene end by 5 bases; junction bases not matched to a gene: 13. The CDR3 protein is CASSTSVLLAGGETQYF. The CDR3 coding sequence is TGTGCCAGCAGCACGTCCGTCCTACTAGCGGGGGGTGAGACCCAGTACTTC.

In its sample, this clonotype was seen once. Since a much larger clone is just one base distant, this may be a read error. The chain employs TRBV20-1 and TRBJ2-7, with D unclear. Germline CDR1 is DFQATT and CDR2 is SNEGSKA (reference sequence). The CDR3 loop spans 13 amino acids. The CDR3: CSARGRNPYERYF. In nucleotides, the CDR3 is TGCAGTGCTAGGGGTAGGAACCCCTACGAGCGGTACTTC.